Included here is one T cell receptor (beta chain) sequence, with context. This clonotype was detected only a few times. Its antigen remains undetermined. No much larger clone exists at a distance of one base, and base qualities are not known. The entry originates in a study of response to subunit inactivated influenza vaccine (dated by TCRdb to the late 2010s). About the investigation overall: Deep quantitative T cell receptor repertoire profiling was used in the study to track responses to a trivalent subunit inactivated influenza vaccine.

Broader findings and caveats from the paper: The authors suggested that each seasonal influenza vaccination may recruit only a limited number of new T cells.

From the cysteine through the phenylalanine, the CDR3 covers 13 amino acids. Only the CDR3 region is kept as DNA, spanning 39 bases read in frame from base 1. Relative to germline, V is 8 bases shorter and J is 4 bases shorter, with 14 bases between their ends. Library construction relied on RT-PCR. This sample was sequenced with an Illumina HiSeq 2500. TCRdb's own reprocessing of the public reads used fastp at Q25 and MiXCR and kept productive beta chains. Rows are unified per CDR3 protein, each entry keeping the most common DNA and genes. The sample table shows hundreds of thousands of distinct CDR3 sequences, and less than 10% are seen once. Together, the top ten hold 10% to 15% of the sample.

This clonotype was sampled from a man aged 50 to 69 who received an inactivated influenza vaccine. Donor details come from another sample of the same person, matched by shared clones. The sample consisted of PBMCs from blood, taken less than 25 months after vaccination. The rearranged segments are TRBV12-3 or TRBV12-4 and TRBJ1-1; the D gene is perhaps TRBD1, on 5 matching bases. The DNA reads as follows: TGTGCCAGCGGATCCAGGGTTAGCACTGAAGCTTTCTTT. Translated, it gives CASGSRVSTEAFF.